This passage covers 15 T cell receptor beta chains from one sample sequenced in a study of T cells in tuberculosis. Only in-frame clones appear in the TCRdb table, and some are missing; sequencing was by immunoSEQ multiplex PCR. The data hold 26,000 or so clones, with around 89% observed a single time. Sequenced material: PBMCs. These receptor sequences come from a donor aged 5 to 30 with latent tuberculosis or without tuberculosis infection.

The gene calls are TRBV7-2 and TRBJ2-5, with D hard to call. This CDR3 spans 12 amino acids. Per the germline V gene, CDR1 is SGHTA and CDR2 is FQGNSA. The V end lost 2 bases, the J end lost 5 bases, and 6 bases lay between the germline ends. This CDR3 is CASSLLQETQYF. CDR3 nucleotide sequence: TGTGCCAGCAGCTTATTACAGGAGACCCAGTACTTC.

The genes are TRBV28 and TRBJ2-2; 7 nucleotides line up with TRBD1. V lost 7 bases to trimming and J lost 5 bases; unmatched junction nucleotides: 7. Germline CDR1 is MDHEN and CDR2 is SYDVKM. The CDR3 sequence is 14 residues long. Here the CDR3 reads CASTPGQLTGELFF. DNA of the CDR3: TGTGCCAGCACCCCGGGACAGTTAACCGGGGAGCTGTTTTTT.

The chain joins TRBV28 to TRBJ1-3; tentative D call: TRBD1 (5 bases). The CDR3 is 15 residues long. Germline lookup yields CDR1 MDHEN and CDR2 SYDVKM. With 7 bases removed from V and 4 bases from J, the gap between germline ends came to 17 bases. DNA of the CDR3: TGTGCCAGCATAGGGGCCCTTAGCGGAGGAAACACCATATATTTT. This codes for CASIGALSGGNTIYF.

J is TRBJ2-3 and V is TRBV6-4; 8 nucleotides agree with TRBD2. After removal of 6 bases from V and 4 bases from J, the junction contained 9 bases not matched to a gene. CDR1 is MRHNA, CDR2 SNTAGT, per germline. This CDR3 contains 15 residues. The CDR3 region has the DNA TGTGCCAGCAGCCCGGAATACGGGGGGGCAGATACGCAGTATTTT. Translating gives CASSPEYGGADTQYF.

The chain links TRBV5-1 to TRBJ2-7, with 9 bases that match TRBD1. CDR3 length: 13 residues. V lost 4 bases to trimming and J lost 7 bases; unmatched junction nucleotides: 6. Germline V gene lookup returns CDR1 SGHRS and CDR2 YFSETQ. CDR3 residues: CASSGGQGGEQYF. CDR3 nucleotide sequence: TGCGCCAGCAGCGGGGGACAGGGTGGAGAGCAGTACTTC.

V usage is TRBV5-1 and J usage is TRBJ2-3; 8 bases map to TRBD1. V lost 2 bases to trimming and J lost 2 bases; unmatched junction nucleotides: 4. The germline V gene has CDR1 SGHRS and CDR2 YFSETQ. The CDR3 sequence is 15 residues long. Here the CDR3 reads CASSLRQGITDTQYF. In DNA form, the CDR3 reads TGCGCCAGCAGCTTAAGACAGGGGATCACAGATACGCAGTATTTT.

This clone has only one observation. The chain uses TRBV6-6 and TRBJ2-1, with D possibly TRBD1 on 7 matching bases. Trimming cost V 6 bases and J 0 bases, with 12 bases left between them. Germline CDR1 reads MNHNY; CDR2 reads SVGAGI (reference sequence). This CDR3 is built from 15 residues. CDR3 nucleotide sequence: TGTGCCAGCAGGTGGAGGGACAGCTCCTACAATGAGCAGTTCTTC. This translates into CASRWRDSSYNEQFF.

V is TRBV5-6 and J is TRBJ1-6, with TRBD1 matching 7 bases. CDR1 and CDR2 from the germline V gene are SGHDT and YYEEEE. Trimming at V came to 4 bases and at J to 7 bases, leaving 8 bases not matched to a gene. This CDR3 spans 15 amino acids. The CDR3 DNA reads TGTGCCAGCAGCGGGCTGGACAGGAAAAATTCACCCCTCCACTTT. It yields the protein CASSGLDRKNSPLHF.

The chain recombines TRBV5-1 with TRBJ2-1, with 10 bases aligning to TRBD1. Germline V gives CDR1 SGHRS, CDR2 YFSETQ. The CDR3 spans 16 residues. The ends lost 3 bases at V and 9 bases at J; junction bases unmatched: 12. The CDR3 DNA reads TGCGCCAGCAGCTCGGGCCGGGACAGGGGCTACGGTGAGCAGTTCTTC. It yields the protein CASSSGRDRGYGEQFF.

V usage is TRBV7-2 and J usage is TRBJ2-5; TRBD2 might be the D (6 bases). This CDR3 contains 18 residues. Trimming stripped 1 base from V and 5 bases from J, with 23 bases between. Germline CDR1 is SGHTA and CDR2 is FQGNSA. The CDR3 spells CASSLVPIRGGPGETQYF. CDR3 in DNA: TGTGCCAGCAGCTTAGTACCCATCCGGGGAGGTCCTGGCGAGACCCAGTACTTC.

This chain uses TRBV28 with TRBJ1-1, with 9 bases matching TRBD1. After removal of 4 bases from V and 3 bases from J, the junction contained 9 bases not matched to a gene. The CDR3 totals 16 residues. Germline V gene data show CDR1 as MDHEN and CDR2 as SYDVKM. CDR3 in amino acids: CASSSGQGVGDTEAFF. The DNA for the CDR3 is TGTGCCAGCAGTTCGGGACAGGGCGTTGGGGACACTGAAGCTTTCTTT.

The genes are TRBV6-5 and TRBJ2-1, with 8 bases matching TRBD2. CDR1 and CDR2 from the germline V gene are MNHEY and SVGAGI. Germline trimming cut 2 bases from V and 6 bases from J; bases unmatched to any gene: 3. The CDR3 totals 14 residues. CDR3: CASSYTGGTNEQFF. For the CDR3, the DNA is TGTGCCAGCAGTTACACGGGGGGGACCAATGAGCAGTTCTTC.

The V call is TRBV5-1, the J call TRBJ2-3, with 10 bases fitting TRBD1. V lost 5 bases and J lost 6; bases outside the gene matches: 12. Germline V gene data show CDR1 as SGHRS and CDR2 as YFSETQ. The CDR3 totals 16 residues. The CDR3 region has the DNA TGCGCCAGCAGACTCGGACAGGGGGGGTGGTCGGATACGCAGTATTTT. It is translated as CASRLGQGGWSDTQYF. Full variable domain (outside the CDR3, taken from reference TRBV5-1 and TRBJ2-3): KAGVTQTPRYLIKTRGQQVTLSCSPISGHRSVSWYQQTPGQGLQFLFEYFSETQRNKGNFPGRFSGRQFSNSRSEMNVSTLELGDSALYLCASRLGQGGWSDTQYFGPGTRLTVL.

The rearrangement uses TRBV4-2 and TRBJ2-1; 11 positions agree with TRBD2. J lost 6 bases, V lost 1 base, and 2 bases had no gene match. Germline values: CDR1 LGHNA, CDR2 YNFKEQ. This CDR3 region has 15 residues. CDR3 DNA: TGTGCCAGCAGCCAAGTAGCGGGGGGGATCAATGAGCAGTTCTTC. This translates into CASSQVAGGINEQFF.

This clone has more than one count but fewer than ten. V gene TRBV18 combines with J gene TRBJ2-7, with D unclear. Trimming took off 3 bases at V and 4 bases at J, with 16 bases between the two ends. CDR3 length equals 15 residues. CDR1 is KGHSH and CDR2 is LQKENI in the germline V gene. The CDR3 nucleotides read TGTGCCAGCTCACCCGTCGCGGTAACCCTATACGAGCAGTACTTC. It specifies CASSPVAVTLYEQYF.